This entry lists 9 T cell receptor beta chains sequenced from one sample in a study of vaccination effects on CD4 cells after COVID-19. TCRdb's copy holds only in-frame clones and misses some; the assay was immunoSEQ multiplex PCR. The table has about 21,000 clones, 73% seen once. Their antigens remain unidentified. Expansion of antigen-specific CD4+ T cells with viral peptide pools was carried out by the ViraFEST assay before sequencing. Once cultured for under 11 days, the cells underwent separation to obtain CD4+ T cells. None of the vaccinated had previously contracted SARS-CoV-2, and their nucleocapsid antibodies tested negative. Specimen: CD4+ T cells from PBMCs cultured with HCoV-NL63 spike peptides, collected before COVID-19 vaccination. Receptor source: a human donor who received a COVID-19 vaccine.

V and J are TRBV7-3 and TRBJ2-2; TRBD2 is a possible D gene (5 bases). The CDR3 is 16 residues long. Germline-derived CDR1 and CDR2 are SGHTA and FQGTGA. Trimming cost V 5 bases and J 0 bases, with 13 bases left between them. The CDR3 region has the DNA TGTGCCAGCAGCCCCCTTTCCGGGGCGAACACCGGGGAGCTGTTTTTT. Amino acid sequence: CASSPLSGANTGELFF.

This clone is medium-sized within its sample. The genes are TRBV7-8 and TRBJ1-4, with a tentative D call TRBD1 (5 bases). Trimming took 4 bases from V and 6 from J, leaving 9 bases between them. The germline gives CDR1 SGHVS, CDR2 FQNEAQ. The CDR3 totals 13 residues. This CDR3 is CASSSGLYEKLFF. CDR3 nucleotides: TGTGCCAGCAGCTCGGGACTTTATGAAAAACTGTTTTTT.

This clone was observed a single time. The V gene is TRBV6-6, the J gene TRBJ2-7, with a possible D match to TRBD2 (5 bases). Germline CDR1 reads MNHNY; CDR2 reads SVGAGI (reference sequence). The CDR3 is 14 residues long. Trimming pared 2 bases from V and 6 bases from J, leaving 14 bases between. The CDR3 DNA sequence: TGTGCCAGCAGTTACAGTCTCGTGGCGGGCGAGCAGTACTTC. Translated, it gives CASSYSLVAGEQYF.

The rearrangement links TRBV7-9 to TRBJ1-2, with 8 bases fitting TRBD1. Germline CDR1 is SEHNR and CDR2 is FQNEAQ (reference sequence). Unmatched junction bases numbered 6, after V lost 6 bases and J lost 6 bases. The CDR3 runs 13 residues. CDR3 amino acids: CASSWTGLNGYTF. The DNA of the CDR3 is TGTGCCAGCAGTTGGACAGGGCTGAATGGCTACACCTTC.

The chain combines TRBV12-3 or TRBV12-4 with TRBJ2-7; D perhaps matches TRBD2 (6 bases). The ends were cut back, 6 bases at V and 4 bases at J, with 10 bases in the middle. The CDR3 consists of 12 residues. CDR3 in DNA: TGTGCCAGCAGGACTGGAGGGTACGAGCAGTACTTC. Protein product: CASRTGGYEQYF.

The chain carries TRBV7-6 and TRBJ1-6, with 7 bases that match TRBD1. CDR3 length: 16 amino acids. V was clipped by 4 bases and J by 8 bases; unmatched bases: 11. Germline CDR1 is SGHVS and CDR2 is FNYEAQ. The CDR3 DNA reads TGTGCCAGCAGCTCGTCCCTTCAGGGGGGGGATTCACCCCTCCACTTT. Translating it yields CASSSSLQGGDSPLHF.

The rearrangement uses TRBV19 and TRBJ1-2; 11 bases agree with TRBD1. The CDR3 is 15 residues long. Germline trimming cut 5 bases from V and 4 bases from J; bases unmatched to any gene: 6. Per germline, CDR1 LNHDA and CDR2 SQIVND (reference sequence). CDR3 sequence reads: CASSPSGTGGYGYTF. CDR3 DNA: TGTGCCAGTAGTCCCTCCGGGACAGGGGGCTATGGCTACACCTTC.

CDR3 sequence reads: CASSQVQSEAFF. For the CDR3, the DNA is TGTGCCAGCAGCCAAGTTCAGTCTGAAGCTTTCTTT. The rearrangement uses TRBV3-1 (or the pseudogene TRBV3-2) and TRBJ1-1; D is uncertain. The CDR3 is made up of 12 amino acids. Germline CDR1 and CDR2: LGHDT and YNNKEL (reference sequence). Trimming took off 1 base at V and 6 bases at J, with 6 bases between the two ends.

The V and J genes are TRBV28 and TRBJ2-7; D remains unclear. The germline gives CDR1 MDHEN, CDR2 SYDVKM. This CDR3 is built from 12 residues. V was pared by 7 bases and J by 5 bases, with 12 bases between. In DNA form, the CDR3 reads TGTGCCAGCAAGATAGCTGCCAACGAGCAGTACTTC. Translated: CASKIAANEQYF.